This T cell receptor beta chain originates from a study of persistence of HIV-infected CD4 T cells. The immunoSEQ assay was version 4, run in survey mode. TCRdb's table, derived via immunoSEQ multiplex PCR, lists solely in-frame clones and lacks some. The sample yields 35,000 to 45,000 clones, roughly 87% seen once. Comments on this clone: Its antigen remains unidentified.

This nonspecific control used anti-CD3/anti-CD28 bead stimulation of CD4+ T cells. Responding CD4+ T cells were sorted by upregulation of both CD40 ligand and CD69. CD4+ T cell counts exceeded 400 cells/uL; CMV serology was positive. This CDR3 is built from 16 residues. Trimming cost V 5 bases and J 2 bases; bases outside gene matches: 6. Germline V gives CDR1 MDHEN, CDR2 SYDVKM. The sequence came from an adult man with HIV who was CMV-seropositive. The J gene is TRBJ1-5, the V gene TRBV28, with 10 bases lining up with TRBD1. The source was CD4+ T cells sorted from PBMCs after roughly 19-hour stimulation, collected from a patient who received antiretroviral therapy. In nucleotides, the CDR3 is TGTGCCAGCAGTCCCATAGGACAGGGGGGCAATCAGCCCCAGCATTTT. Translated: CASSPIGQGGNQPQHF.